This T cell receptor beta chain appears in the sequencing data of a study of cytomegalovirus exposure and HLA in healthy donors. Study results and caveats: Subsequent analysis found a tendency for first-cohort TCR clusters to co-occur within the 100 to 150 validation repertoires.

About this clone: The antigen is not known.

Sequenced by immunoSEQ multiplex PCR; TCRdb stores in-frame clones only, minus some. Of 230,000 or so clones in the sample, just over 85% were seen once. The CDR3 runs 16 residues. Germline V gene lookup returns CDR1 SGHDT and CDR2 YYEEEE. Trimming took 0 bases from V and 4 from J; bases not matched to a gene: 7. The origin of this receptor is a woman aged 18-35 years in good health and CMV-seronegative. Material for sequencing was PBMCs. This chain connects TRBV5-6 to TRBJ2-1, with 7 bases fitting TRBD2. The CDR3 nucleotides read TGTGCCAGCAGCTTGGACGGGGGGAGGGAATACAATGAGCAGTTCTTC. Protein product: CASSLDGGREYNEQFF.